The 27 T cell receptor beta chains given below trace back to one sample, sequenced in a study of T cell responses to AZD1222 COVID-19 vaccine. The protocol was immunoSEQ multiplex PCR, while the TCRdb copy is restricted to in-frame clones and leaves out a portion. The sample carries about 110,000 clones, approximately 90% recorded once. Material: peripheral blood, obtained on day 0 of AZD1222 vaccination. These receptors all stem from an adult in good health.

The chain links TRBV18 to TRBJ2-5; D call uncertain. The V end was cut by 4 bases, the J end by 1 base, with 7 bases between. Looked up from germline, CDR1 is KGHSH and CDR2 is LQKENI. The CDR3 contains 13 residues. The CDR3 coding sequence is TGTGCCAGCTCACGGCGTAGCCAAGAGACCCAGTACTTC. As protein: CASSRRSQETQYF.

The V call is TRBV29-1, the J call TRBJ1-4, with D perhaps matching TRBD1 (6 bases). The germline V gene encodes CDR1 SQVTM and CDR2 ANQGSEA. V dropped 6 bases and J dropped 8 bases, with 19 bases sitting between them. The CDR3 extends over 14 amino acids. CDR3: CSVKNGQYWEKLFF. The CDR3 DNA reads as TGCAGCGTCAAAAACGGACAGTATTGGGAAAAACTGTTTTTT. Combining the CDR3 with reference TRBV29-1 and TRBJ1-4 gives the whole variable domain SAVISQKPSRDICQRGTSLTIQCQVDSQVTMMFWYRQQPGQSLTLIATANQGSEATYESGFVIDKFPISRPNLTFSTLTVSNMSPEDSSIYLCSVKNGQYWEKLFFGSGTQLSVL.

The chain has TRBV7-2 and TRBJ2-1, with D possibly matching TRBD2 (5 bases). Trimming cost V 3 bases and J 7 bases, with 10 bases left between them. Germline CDR1 SGHTA, CDR2 FQGNSA. This CDR3 comprises 13 residues. The CDR3 DNA follows: TGTGCCAGCAGCTTGCATTGGGAGAATGAGCAGTTCTTC. This translates into CASSLHWENEQFF. Full variable domain (rest looked up from reference TRBV7-2 and TRBJ2-1): GAGVSQSPSNKVTEKGKDVELRCDPISGHTALYWYRQSLGQGLEFLIYFQGNSAPDKSGLPSDRFSAERTGGSVSTLTIQRTQQEDSAVYLCASSLHWENEQFFGPGTRLTVL.

The chain recombines TRBV6-2 or TRBV6-3 with TRBJ2-5; 13 nucleotides line up with TRBD2. CDR1 is MNHEY, CDR2 SVGEGT, per germline. Losses at the gene ends were 6 bases for V and 4 bases for J; bases not matched to a gene: 8. The CDR3 runs 16 residues. The CDR3, as DNA: TGTGCCAGCAGCCCCCAGAGGACTAGCGGGAGAGAGACCCAGTACTTC. This sequence encodes CASSPQRTSGRETQYF.

The V call is TRBV19, the J call TRBJ1-2; 7 bases are a match to TRBD1. The V and J ends lost 8 bases and 5 bases, in that order; junction bases with no gene match: 5. Germline-derived CDR1 and CDR2 are LNHDA and SQIVND (reference sequence). This CDR3 has 12 amino acids. CDR3 nucleotides: TGTGCCAGTTACGGGACAGCTTATGGCTACACCTTC. Its translation: CASYGTAYGYTF.

This chain connects TRBV10-1 to TRBJ2-1; a weak D match, TRBD1 (6 bases). CDR3 size: 16 residues. Looked up from germline, CDR1 is WNHNN and CDR2 is SYGVQD (reference sequence). V lost 2 bases and J lost 1, with 12 bases in between. CDR3 residues: CASSEGQGPSYNEQFF. The CDR3 nucleotides read TGCGCCAGCAGTGAGGGGCAGGGGCCGTCCTACAATGAGCAGTTCTTC.

The chain carries TRBV28 and TRBJ1-2; 7 nucleotides align to TRBD1. The germline gives CDR1 MDHEN, CDR2 SYDVKM. The V and J ends lost 3 bases and 4 bases, in that order; junction bases with no gene match: 5. CDR3 length equals 14 residues. CDR3 region: CASSLPGTVYGYTF. The CDR3 DNA sequence: TGTGCCAGCAGTTTGCCCGGGACAGTCTATGGCTACACCTTC.

V gene TRBV13 combines with J gene TRBJ2-3, with D perhaps given as TRBD1 or TRBD2 (5 bases each). The CDR3 is 17 residues long. CDR1 is PRHDT, CDR2 FYEKMQ, per germline (reference sequence). Deletions cut 4 bases from V and 5 bases from J, with 22 bases between. The CDR3 is CASSSPPHWGSRDTQYF. The DNA for the CDR3 is TGTGCCAGCAGCTCCCCCCCCCATTGGGGGAGTAGAGATACGCAGTATTTT.

Comments on this clone: The junction differs from germline at one of its ends, possibly a read error. The chain uses TRBV11-2 and TRBJ2-7; D is ambiguous. This CDR3 contains 13 residues. CDR1 is SGHAT, CDR2 FQNNGV, per germline. The chain's CDR3 is CASSLDRQGEQYF. In DNA form, the CDR3 reads TGTGCCAGCAGCCTAGACCGCCAAGGGGAGCAGTACTTC.

This clone was counted a single time. The chain employs TRBV12-3 or TRBV12-4 and TRBJ2-7; maybe TRBD1 (5 bases). This CDR3 region has 13 residues. The V end was cut by 4 bases, the J end by 3 bases, with 10 bases between. The CDR3 region has the DNA TGTGCCAGCAGTTACCCAGGGTTCTACGAGCAGTACTTC. As protein: CASSYPGFYEQYF.

The chain links TRBV28 to TRBJ1-2; 9 bases agree with TRBD1. The J segment lost 8 bases and the V segment lost 7 bases, leaving 5 bases of the junction unmatched. This CDR3 has 12 residues. The germline CDR1 and CDR2 sequences are MDHEN and SYDVKM. CDR3 sequence: CASNEGQGGYTF. The CDR3 nucleotides read TGTGCCAGCAATGAGGGACAGGGCGGCTACACCTTC.

This sequence joins TRBV28 and TRBJ2-7; 15 bases fit TRBD2. The CDR3 contains 16 residues. The J segment lost 3 bases and the V segment lost 4 bases, leaving 4 bases of the junction unmatched. Germline V gene data show CDR1 as MDHEN and CDR2 as SYDVKM. DNA of the CDR3: TGTGCCAGCAGTTCCATGGGACTAGCGGGGGGCTACGAGCAGTACTTC. Protein: CASSSMGLAGGYEQYF.

V usage is TRBV19 and J usage is TRBJ2-1; 7 bases are shared with TRBD2. Germline lookup yields CDR1 LNHDA and CDR2 SQIVND (reference sequence). V lost 7 bases, J lost 0 bases, and 3 bases stayed unmatched. This CDR3 has 14 residues. The CDR3 region is CASTPGGSYNEQFF. DNA of the CDR3: TGTGCCAGTACCCCGGGGGGCTCCTACAATGAGCAGTTCTTC.

There are a few counts of this clone. The chain has TRBV18 and TRBJ2-4; D is perhaps TRBD1 or TRBD2 (6 bases each). V lost 0 bases, J lost 8 bases, and 17 bases lay in between. CDR3 length: 16 residues. Germline CDR1 and CDR2: KGHSH and LQKENI. The chain's CDR3 is CASSPPSSGQRDIQYF. CDR3 coding DNA: TGTGCCAGCTCACCACCTTCGTCCGGACAGCGGGACATTCAGTACTTC.

V and J are TRBV27 and TRBJ2-1; 13 nucleotides match TRBD2. The CDR3 covers 16 residues. The V gene end was trimmed by 4 bases and the J gene end by 9 bases; junction bases not matched to a gene: 9. CDR1 is MNHEY and CDR2 is SMNVEV in the germline V gene (reference sequence). CDR3 nucleotide sequence: TGTGCCAGCAGTTCCGTGACTAGCGGGAGGTGGATTGAGCAGTTCTTC. Translating gives CASSSVTSGRWIEQFF.

The chain joins TRBV2 to TRBJ2-5; 9 bases align to TRBD1. Per germline, CDR1 SNHLY and CDR2 FYNNEI. This CDR3 region has 14 residues. Trimming at V came to 4 bases and at J to 1 base, leaving 1 base not matched to a gene. CDR3 nucleotide sequence: TGTGCCAGCAGTGCGGACAGGGGCCAAGAGACCCAGTACTTC. It yields the protein CASSADRGQETQYF.

The chain couples TRBV30 to TRBJ1-1, with D perhaps TRBD1 (5 bases). The CDR3 runs to 15 residues. CDR1 is GTSNPN and CDR2 is SVGIG in the germline V gene (reference sequence). V was pared by 3 bases and J by 0 bases, with 14 bases between. This CDR3 reads CAWSPAAGMNTEAFF. The CDR3 DNA sequence: TGTGCCTGGAGCCCGGCGGCAGGGATGAACACTGAAGCTTTCTTT.

J is TRBJ2-7 and V is TRBV6-5; either TRBD1 or TRBD2 may supply D (6 bases each). V was pared by 6 bases and J by 2 bases, with 17 bases between. The germline CDR1 and CDR2 sequences are MNHEY and SVGAGI. CDR3 length: 15 amino acids. The CDR3 nucleotides are TGTGCCAGCAGATTATGGGAGGCAGGGGCCTACGAGCAGTACTTC. Residues: CASRLWEAGAYEQYF.

This chain uses TRBV6-2 or TRBV6-3 with TRBJ2-7; weak D call: TRBD2 (6 bases). CDR1 is MNHEY and CDR2 is SVGEGT in the germline V gene. Trimming took 6 bases from V and 3 from J, leaving 21 bases between them. This CDR3 is built from 16 residues. CDR3 region: CASSDGQLAAGYEQYF. The DNA of the CDR3 is TGTGCCAGCAGCGACGGGCAACTAGCCGCGGGCTACGAGCAGTACTTC.

This clone was seen a few times. The chain combines TRBV6-5 with TRBJ2-7; TRBD2 matches at 9 bases. From germline, CDR1 is MNHEY and CDR2 SVGAGI. Trimming removed 9 bases from V and 3 bases from J; junction bases left unmatched: 6. The CDR3 totals 13 residues. CDR3 DNA sequence: TGTGCCAGTTTCGCGGGAGGGCTCTACGAGCAGTACTTC. This gives the protein CASFAGGLYEQYF.

The rearrangement links TRBV2 to TRBJ1-2; TRBD1 aligns across 11 bases. The CDR3 runs 14 residues. The trim removed 7 bases at V and 5 bases at J, leaving 6 bases unmatched. The germline gives CDR1 SNHLY, CDR2 FYNNEI. The CDR3 DNA reads as TGTGCCAGCACCGGACAGGGGGCGATTTATGGCTACACCTTC. Translation gives CASTGQGAIYGYTF.

This clone came up once. The chain employs TRBV7-3 and TRBJ2-1, with 7 bases matching TRBD2. Trimming took 4 bases from V and 9 from J; bases not matched to a gene: 12. The CDR3 contains 15 residues. Germline V gene sequence: CDR1 SGHTA, CDR2 FQGTGA. The CDR3 DNA is TGTGCCAGCAGCTCTGGGAGGGGCCTGTGGGGTGAGCAGTTCTTC. It yields the protein CASSSGRGLWGEQFF.

This clone is a singleton in its sample. The V gene is TRBV7-9, the J gene TRBJ1-5; a possible D gene is TRBD1 (5 bases). Germline assignment: CDR1 SEHNR and CDR2 FQNEAQ (reference sequence). The CDR3 length is 14 residues. Trimming took 5 bases from V and 1 from J, leaving 9 bases between them. Here the CDR3 DNA reads TGTGCCAGCAGCCCGGGACTGAGCAATCAGCCCCAGCATTTT. Encoded protein: CASSPGLSNQPQHF.

The CDR3, as DNA: TGTGCCAGTAGTATAGGTTGGACTAGCCGTCCCTACGAGCAGTACTTC. Amino acid sequence: CASSIGWTSRPYEQYF. This chain uses TRBV19 with TRBJ2-7, with 8 bases matching TRBD2. The trim removed 1 base at V and 2 bases at J, leaving 7 bases unmatched. The V gene's germline CDR1 is LNHDA and CDR2 SQIVND (reference sequence). The CDR3 contains 16 residues. The complete variable domain, with remaining parts taken from reference TRBV19 and TRBJ2-7, reads DGGITQSPKYLFRKEGQNVTLSCEQNLNHDAMYWYRQDPGQGLRLIYYSQIVNDFQKGDIAEGYSVSREKKESFPLTVTSAQKNPTAFYLCASSIGWTSRPYEQYFGPGTRLTVT.

The chain uses TRBV28 and TRBJ2-7; D call uncertain. Trimming shortened V by 3 bases and J by 4 bases, and 4 bases separated the two germline ends. Germline V gene data show CDR1 as MDHEN and CDR2 as SYDVKM. This CDR3 is built from 11 residues. DNA for the CDR3: TGTGCCAGCAGTTTCGGGTACGAGCAGTACTTC. Protein: CASSFGYEQYF.

V gene TRBV7-2 combines with J gene TRBJ2-2; 7 bases match TRBD2. Germline V lookup: CDR1 SGHTA, CDR2 FQGNSA. V shed 7 bases and J 1 base; nucleotides not matched to a gene: 6. The CDR3 runs to 15 residues. CDR3: CASNGAGLNTGELFF. As DNA, the CDR3 is TGTGCCAGCAACGGAGCGGGATTGAACACCGGGGAGCTGTTTTTT.

V is TRBV30 and J is TRBJ1-2; D not resolved. V lost 5 bases, J lost 7 bases, and 23 bases lay in between. Germline CDR1 and CDR2: GTSNPN and SVGIG (reference sequence). The CDR3 length is 15 residues. The CDR3 sequence: CAWGLRGEGISGYTF. The CDR3 DNA sequence: TGTGCCTGGGGGCTCCGCGGAGAGGGAATTAGTGGCTACACCTTC.